The 20 T cell receptor beta chains reported below all come from one sample, sequenced in a study of breast tumors, draining lymph nodes, adjacent tissues. Breast cancer patients provided tissue from their axillary draining lymph nodes. A single record per CDR3 protein comes from TCRdb applying MiXCR to the multiplex PCR reads. The data hold 200,000 to 300,000 distinct CDR3 sequences, with about 30% observed a single time. The source material was axillary lymph node tissue. These receptors all stem from a female donor with breast cancer. Some clones in this sample may be carry-over from other donors' samples.

This clonotype was counted ten times or more. This chain uses TRBV15 with TRBJ2-5, with 16 positions matching TRBD2. V shed 3 bases, J shed 4 bases, and the junction held 2 bases outside the gene matches. Germline V gene sequence: CDR1 LNHNV, CDR2 YYDKDF (reference sequence). This CDR3 is built from 16 residues. CDR3 amino acids: CATSRGLAGGRETQYF. CDR3 nucleotides: TGTGCCACCAGCAGGGGACTAGCGGGAGGGAGAGAGACCCAGTACTTC.

The table lists this clonotype with many counts. The rearrangement links TRBV7-9 to TRBJ1-4, with 7 bases fitting TRBD1. From germline, CDR1 is SEHNR and CDR2 FQNEAQ (reference sequence). V shed 5 bases, J shed 0 bases, and the junction held 6 bases outside the gene matches. This CDR3 has 16 residues. The CDR3 spells CASSMHGQATNEKLFF. The DNA for the CDR3 is TGTGCCAGCAGCATGCACGGACAGGCAACTAATGAAAAACTGTTTTTT.

As to this clonotype: A clone one base away is much larger, so this may be a read error. V usage is TRBV3-1 and J usage is TRBJ2-3; the D is unclear. The germline V gene encodes CDR1 LGHDT and CDR2 YNNKEL (reference sequence). There are 13 residues in the CDR3. The V end lost 1 base, the J end lost 4 bases, and 6 bases lay between the germline ends. The CDR3 bases are TGTGCCAGCAGCCAAGGGAGTGCAGATACGCAGTATTTT. This translates into CASSQGSADTQYF.

Only a few counts were recorded for this clonotype. A read error is possible here, since a much larger clone lies one base away. V and J are TRBV30 and TRBJ2-5; D may be TRBD2 (7 bases). The V end was cut by 0 bases, the J end by 5 bases, with 16 bases between. Germline V lookup: CDR1 GTSNPN, CDR2 SVGIG (reference sequence). This CDR3 is built from 15 residues. CDR3 nucleotides: TGTGCCTGGAGTGTCTTCCGGGGGGCCCATGAGACCCAGTACTTC. Translating gives CAWSVFRGAHETQYF.

This clonotype appeared many times. The genes are TRBV4-2 and TRBJ2-1; a possible D gene is TRBD2 (5 bases). Germline V CDR1 and CDR2: LGHNA, YNFKEQ. The CDR3 loop spans 15 amino acids. V was trimmed by 1 base and J by 8 bases, leaving 15 bases between them. The CDR3 DNA sequence: TGTGCCAGCAGCCAAGCCGGGATTATGTCTCATGAGCAGTTCTTC. Translated: CASSQAGIMSHEQFF.

This clonotype was seen many times. This chain uses TRBV20-1 with TRBJ1-2, with TRBD1 matching 7 bases. Germline CDR1 reads DFQATT; CDR2 reads SNEGSKA (reference sequence). The CDR3 extends over 16 amino acids. The junction had 15 bases not matched to a gene; V was cut back by 6 bases and J by 2 bases. The CDR3 nucleotides are TGCAGTGCCTCACCCGGGGCGGGACAGCGCAACTATGGCTACACCTTC. It translates to CSASPGAGQRNYGYTF.

The CDR3 loop is CASSPASNQPQHF. CDR3 bases: TGTGCCAGCTCACCGGCGTCCAATCAGCCCCAGCATTTT. J is TRBJ1-5 and V is TRBV18; D gene uncertain. Per the germline V gene, CDR1 is KGHSH and CDR2 is LQKENI. The CDR3 runs 13 residues. V was clipped by 3 bases and J by 3 bases, with 6 bases between them.

This clonotype has at least ten counts. The chain recombines TRBV10-3 with TRBJ2-2; 8 bases align to TRBD2. The CDR3 has 15 amino acids. V lost 10 bases, J lost 0 bases, and 7 bases stayed unmatched. Germline V gene sequence: CDR1 ENHRY, CDR2 SYGVKD. The CDR3 here is CATNLAGPNTGELFF. The CDR3 nucleotides are TGTGCCACGAATCTAGCGGGCCCGAACACCGGGGAGCTGTTTTTT.

This clonotype was picked up many times. The chain combines TRBV7-6 with TRBJ2-7; 7 bases align to TRBD1. The CDR3 spans 14 residues. J gave up 2 bases and V 3 bases, and 4 bases lay outside the gene matches. CDR1 is SGHVS, CDR2 FNYEAQ, per germline. The CDR3 loop reads CASSLGQLTYEQYF. The CDR3 DNA follows: TGTGCCAGCAGCTTGGGACAGCTAACCTACGAGCAGTACTTC.

A remark on this clonotype: The final CDR3 position lacks the conserved phenylalanine or tryptophan, pointing to a likely read error. The V call is TRBV4-3, the J call TRBJ2-6; D gene unclear. Deletions cut 2 bases from V and 2 bases from J, with 4 bases between. CDR1 LGHNA and CDR2 YSLEER come from the germline V gene. This CDR3 spans 14 amino acids. CDR3 DNA sequence: TGCGCCAGCAGCCAACGGGCTGGGGCCAACGTCCTGACTCTC. Translation: CASSQRAGANVLTL.

At least ten counts were recorded for this clonotype. This may arise from a read error, as a much more abundant clone is one base away. This chain connects TRBV7-2 to TRBJ2-1; no firm D call. V lost 0 bases, J lost 2 bases, and 11 bases lay in between. The CDR3 has 16 residues. Germline values: CDR1 SGHTA, CDR2 FQGNSA. CDR3 in DNA: TGTGCCAGCAGCTTAGCCCCTAACGGAACCTACAATGAGCAGTTCTTC. Amino acids: CASSLAPNGTYNEQFF.

This clonotype was observed many times. The DNA of the CDR3 is TGTGCCACCAGCACCCCCCTCGGGAGGGCCGTTGATACGCAGTATTTT. Translating it yields CATSTPLGRAVDTQYF. This sequence joins TRBV15 and TRBJ2-3; 8 bases line up with TRBD2. CDR1 and CDR2 from the germline V gene are LNHNV and YYDKDF (reference sequence). The length of the CDR3 is 16 residues. Trimming removed 4 bases from V and 6 bases from J; junction bases left unmatched: 12.

Concerning this clonotype itself: A much larger clone lies one base from this, so it may be a read error. This chain's CDR3 is CASSLFAGPEAQYF. CDR3 sequence (DNA): TGTGCCAGCAGTTTATTCGCAGGGCCAGAGGCCCAGTACTTC. This chain links TRBV28 with TRBJ2-5, with D possibly being TRBD1 (5 bases). Looked up from germline, CDR1 is MDHEN and CDR2 is SYDVKM. The CDR3 consists of 14 residues. Drawing the rest from reference TRBV28 and TRBJ2-5, the complete variable domain is DVKVTQSSRYLVKRTGEKVFLECVQDMDHENMFWYRQDPGLGLRLIYFSYDVKMKEKGDIPEGYSVSREKKERFSLILESASTNQTSMYLCASSLFAGPEAQYFGPGTRLLVL.

This clonotype appeared many times. This chain uses TRBV20-1 with TRBJ2-7; TRBD2 matches at 7 bases. Germline CDR1 DFQATT, CDR2 SNEGSKA (reference sequence). V trimming: 3 bases; J trimming: 0 bases; junction bases outside the gene matches: 2. This CDR3 contains 13 residues. In DNA, the CDR3 is TGCAGTGCTAGCGGGAGGTACTCCTACGAGCAGTACTTC. Translation: CSASGRYSYEQYF.

At least ten counts were recorded for this clonotype. CDR3 in DNA: TGCAGTGCCACACAGCAACCCTCTGGAAACACCATATATTTT. Encoded protein: CSATQQPSGNTIYF. The rearrangement joins TRBV20-1 to TRBJ1-3, with D unclear. V was trimmed by 6 bases and J by 0 bases, leaving 12 bases between them. This CDR3 has 14 amino acids. Germline CDR1 DFQATT, CDR2 SNEGSKA (reference sequence).

There are a few counts of this clonotype. The chain uses TRBV19 and TRBJ1-1, with D uncertain. This CDR3 is 14 amino acids long. Trimming removed 2 bases at V and 1 base at J, with 8 bases between. Per germline, CDR1 LNHDA and CDR2 SQIVND (reference sequence). The CDR3 DNA is TGTGCCAGTAGTATAAGCCATAAGAACACTGAAGCTTTCTTT. Translating it yields CASSISHKNTEAFF.

This clonotype was detected ten times or more. The genes are TRBV9 and TRBJ1-6, with D unresolved. The V end lost 0 bases, the J end lost 5 bases, and 9 bases lay between the germline ends. Germline CDR1 reads SGDLS; CDR2 reads YYNGEE. The CDR3 contains 15 residues. For the CDR3, the DNA is TGTGCCAGCAGCGTAGGGGGTGATAATAATTCACCCCTCCACTTT. It translates to CASSVGGDNNSPLHF.

The chain carries TRBV2 and TRBJ1-5; D remains unclear. Germline V gene sequence: CDR1 SNHLY, CDR2 FYNNEI. The CDR3 spans 12 residues. V lost 3 bases and J lost 9, with 9 bases in between. The CDR3 DNA is TGTGCCAGCAGTGAGAGGAGCGGGCCCCAGCATTTT. Protein product: CASSERSGPQHF.

This clonotype was picked up many times. This chain links TRBV7-9 with TRBJ2-7; D might be TRBD2 (6 bases). The CDR3 length is 14 residues. Germline V lookup: CDR1 SEHNR, CDR2 FQNEAQ (reference sequence). V was pared by 5 bases and J by 0 bases, with 11 bases between. CDR3 DNA sequence: TGTGCCAGCAGCCCCCTAGCGACCTCCTACGAGCAGTACTTC. This gives the protein CASSPLATSYEQYF.

Turning to this clonotype: This could be a read error, since a much larger clone is one nucleotide away. The rearrangement joins TRBV20-1 to TRBJ2-1; 7 nucleotides align to TRBD2. V trimming: 0 bases; J trimming: 7 bases; junction bases outside the gene matches: 12. CDR3 length: 16 residues. Germline V gives CDR1 DFQATT, CDR2 SNEGSKA (reference sequence). The CDR3 here is CSARDETGGPRNEQFF. Here the CDR3 DNA reads TGCAGTGCTAGAGATGAAACGGGAGGACCCCGGAATGAGCAGTTCTTC.